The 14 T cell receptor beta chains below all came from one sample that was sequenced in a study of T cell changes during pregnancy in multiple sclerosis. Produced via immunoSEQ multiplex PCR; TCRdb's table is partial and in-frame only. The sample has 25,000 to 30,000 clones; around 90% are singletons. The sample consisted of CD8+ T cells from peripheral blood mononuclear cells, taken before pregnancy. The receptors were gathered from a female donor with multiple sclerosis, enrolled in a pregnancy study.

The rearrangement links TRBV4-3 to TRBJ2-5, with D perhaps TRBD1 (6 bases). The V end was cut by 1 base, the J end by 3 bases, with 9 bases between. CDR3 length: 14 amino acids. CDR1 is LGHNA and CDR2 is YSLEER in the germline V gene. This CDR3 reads CASSQGRDKETQYF. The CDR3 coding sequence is TGCGCCAGCAGCCAAGGCAGGGACAAAGAGACCCAGTACTTC.

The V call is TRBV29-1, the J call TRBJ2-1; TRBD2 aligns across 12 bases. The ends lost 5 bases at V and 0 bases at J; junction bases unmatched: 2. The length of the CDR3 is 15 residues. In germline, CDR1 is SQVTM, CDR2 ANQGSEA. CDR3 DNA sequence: TGCAGCGTTAGACTAGCGGGAGCCTCCTACAATGAGCAGTTCTTC. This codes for CSVRLAGASYNEQFF.

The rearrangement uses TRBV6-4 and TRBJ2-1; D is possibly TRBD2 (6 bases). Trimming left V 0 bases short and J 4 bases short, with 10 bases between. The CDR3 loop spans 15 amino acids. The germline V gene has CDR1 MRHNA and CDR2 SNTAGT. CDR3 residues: CASSDSGGTYNEQFF. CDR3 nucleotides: TGTGCCAGCAGTGACTCGGGGGGAACTTACAATGAGCAGTTCTTC.

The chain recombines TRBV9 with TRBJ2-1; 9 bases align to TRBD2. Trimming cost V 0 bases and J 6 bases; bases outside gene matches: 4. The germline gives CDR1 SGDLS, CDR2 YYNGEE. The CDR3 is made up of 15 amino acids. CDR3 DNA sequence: TGTGCCAGCAGCGTAGTGGGTAGCGGGAGCAATGAGCAGTTCTTC. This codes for CASSVVGSGSNEQFF.

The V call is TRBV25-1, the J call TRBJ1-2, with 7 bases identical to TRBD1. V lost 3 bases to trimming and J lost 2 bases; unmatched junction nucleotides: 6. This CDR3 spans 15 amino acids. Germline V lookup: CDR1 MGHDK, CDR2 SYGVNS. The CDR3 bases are TGTGCCAGCAGTGATTCTACAGGGGCGAACTATGGCTACACCTTC. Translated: CASSDSTGANYGYTF.

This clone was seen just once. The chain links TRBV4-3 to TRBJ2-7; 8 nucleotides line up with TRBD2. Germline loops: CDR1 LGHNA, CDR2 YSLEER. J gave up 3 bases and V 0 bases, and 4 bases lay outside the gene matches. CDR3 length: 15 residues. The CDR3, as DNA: TGCGCCAGCAGCCAAGAGGCTAGCGGGCTCTACGAGCAGTACTTC. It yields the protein CASSQEASGLYEQYF.

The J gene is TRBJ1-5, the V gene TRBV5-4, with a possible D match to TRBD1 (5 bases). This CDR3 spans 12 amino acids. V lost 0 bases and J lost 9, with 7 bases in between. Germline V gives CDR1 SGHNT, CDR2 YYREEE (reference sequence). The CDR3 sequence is CASSLGGSPQHF. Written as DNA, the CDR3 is TGTGCCAGCAGCTTGGGGGGCTCGCCCCAGCATTTT. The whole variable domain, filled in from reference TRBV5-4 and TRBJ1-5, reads ETGVTQSPTHLIKTRGQQVTLRCSSQSGHNTVSWYQQALGQGPQFIFQYYREEENGRGNFPPRFSGLQFPNYSSELNVNALELDDSALYLCASSLGGSPQHFGDGTRLSIL.

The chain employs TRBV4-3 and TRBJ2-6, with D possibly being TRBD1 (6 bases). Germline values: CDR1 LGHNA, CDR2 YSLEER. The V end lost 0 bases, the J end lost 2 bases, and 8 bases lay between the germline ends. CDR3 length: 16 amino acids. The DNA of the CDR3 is TGCGCCAGCAGCCAAGATGGGGGCGCTGGGGCCAACGTCCTGACTTTC. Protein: CASSQDGGAGANVLTF.

This chain's CDR3 is CASSTFGGAASREQYF. For the CDR3, the DNA is TGTGCCAGTAGTACCTTCGGGGGAGCGGCATCACGCGAGCAGTACTTC. J is TRBJ2-7 and V is TRBV19; D is perhaps TRBD2 (6 bases). There are 16 residues in the CDR3. CDR1 LNHDA and CDR2 SQIVND come from the germline V gene (reference sequence). Trimming pared 4 bases from V and 6 bases from J, leaving 22 bases between. The entire variable domain, with the rest obtained from reference TRBV19 and TRBJ2-7, is as follows: DGGITQSPKYLFRKEGQNVTLSCEQNLNHDAMYWYRQDPGQGLRLIYYSQIVNDFQKGDIAEGYSVSREKKESFPLTVTSAQKNPTAFYLCASSTFGGAASREQYFGPGTRLTVT.

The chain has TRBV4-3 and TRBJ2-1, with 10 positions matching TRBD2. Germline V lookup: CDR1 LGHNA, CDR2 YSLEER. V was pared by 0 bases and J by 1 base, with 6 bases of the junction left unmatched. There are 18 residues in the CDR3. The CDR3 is CASSQDVPSGSSYNEQFF. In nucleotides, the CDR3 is TGCGCCAGCAGCCAAGATGTACCTAGCGGGAGTTCCTACAATGAGCAGTTCTTC.

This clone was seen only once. CDR3 in amino acids: CAWSDTNEQFF. In DNA form, the CDR3 reads TGTGCCTGGAGTGACACCAACGAGCAGTTCTTC. The chain uses TRBV30 and TRBJ2-1, with no clear D. The CDR3 totals 11 residues. In germline, CDR1 is GTSNPN, CDR2 SVGIG (reference sequence). Trimming pared 1 base from V and 10 bases from J, leaving 8 bases between.

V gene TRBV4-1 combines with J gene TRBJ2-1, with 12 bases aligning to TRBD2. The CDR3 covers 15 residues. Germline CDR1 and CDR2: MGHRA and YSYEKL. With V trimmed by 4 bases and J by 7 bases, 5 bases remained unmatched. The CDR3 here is CASSPLAGGRNEQFF. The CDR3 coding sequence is TGCGCCAGCAGCCCCCTAGCGGGAGGGCGAAATGAGCAGTTCTTC.

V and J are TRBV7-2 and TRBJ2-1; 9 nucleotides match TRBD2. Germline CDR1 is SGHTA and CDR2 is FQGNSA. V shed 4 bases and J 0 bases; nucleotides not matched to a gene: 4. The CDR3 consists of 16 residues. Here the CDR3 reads CASSSNSGSSYNEQFF. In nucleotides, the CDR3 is TGTGCCAGCAGCTCGAATAGCGGGAGCTCCTACAATGAGCAGTTCTTC.

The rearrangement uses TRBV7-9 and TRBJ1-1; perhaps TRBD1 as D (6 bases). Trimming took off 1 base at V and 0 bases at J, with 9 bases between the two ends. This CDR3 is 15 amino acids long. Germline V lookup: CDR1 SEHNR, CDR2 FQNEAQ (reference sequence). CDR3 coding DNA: TGTGCCAGCAGCTTAGGTCAGGGGATGAACACTGAAGCTTTCTTT. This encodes CASSLGQGMNTEAFF.